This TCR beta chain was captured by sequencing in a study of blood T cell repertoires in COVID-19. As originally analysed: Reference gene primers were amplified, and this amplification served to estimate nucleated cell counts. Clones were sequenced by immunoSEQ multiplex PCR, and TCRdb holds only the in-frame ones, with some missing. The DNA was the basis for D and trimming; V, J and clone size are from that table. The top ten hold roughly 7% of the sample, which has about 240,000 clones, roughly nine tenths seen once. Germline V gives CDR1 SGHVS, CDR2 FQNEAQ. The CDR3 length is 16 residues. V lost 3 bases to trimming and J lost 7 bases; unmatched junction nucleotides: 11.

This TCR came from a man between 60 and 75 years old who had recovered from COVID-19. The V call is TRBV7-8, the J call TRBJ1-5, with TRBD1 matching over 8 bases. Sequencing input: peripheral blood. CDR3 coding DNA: TGTGCCAGCAGCTTCGGGACAGGAGGGGTTTCGCAGCCCCAGCATTTT. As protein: CASSFGTGGVSQPQHF.